This T cell receptor (beta chain) was observed in a study of blood T cell repertoires in COVID-19. Study context: PBMCs, B-cell-depleted T cells, or T cells provided the cDNA or gDNA that made up the material.

This CDR3 has 15 residues. V trimming: 3 bases; J trimming: 6 bases; junction bases outside the gene matches: 6. Per germline, CDR1 SGDLS and CDR2 YYNGEE. TCRdb keeps only in-frame clones here, not all; method: immunoSEQ multiplex PCR. The sample shows roughly 350,000 clones, 85% of them seen only once. The receptor's source is a woman under 30 with acute or convalescent COVID-19. The V call is TRBV9, the J call TRBJ1-1; TRBD1 matches 12 bases. Sequenced input: peripheral blood. CDR3 loop: CASSEGTGGEPEAFF. CDR3 sequence (DNA): TGTGCCAGCAGCGAAGGGACAGGGGGCGAGCCTGAAGCTTTCTTT.